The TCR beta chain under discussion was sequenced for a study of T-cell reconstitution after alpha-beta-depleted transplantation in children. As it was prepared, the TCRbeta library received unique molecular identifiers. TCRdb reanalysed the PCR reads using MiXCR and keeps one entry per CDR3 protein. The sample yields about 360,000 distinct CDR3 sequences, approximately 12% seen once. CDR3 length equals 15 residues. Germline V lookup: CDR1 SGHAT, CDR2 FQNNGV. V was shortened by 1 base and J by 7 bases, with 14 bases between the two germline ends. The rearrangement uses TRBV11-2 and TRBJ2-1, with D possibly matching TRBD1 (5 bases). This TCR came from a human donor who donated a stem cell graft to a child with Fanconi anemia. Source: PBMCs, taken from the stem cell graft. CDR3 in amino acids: CASSLVQGSRNEQFF. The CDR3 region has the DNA TGTGCCAGCAGCTTAGTTCAGGGATCTAGGAATGAGCAGTTCTTC.